The 28 T cell receptor beta chains presented below share a single source sample, sequenced in a study of blood T cell repertoires in COVID-19. Generated by immunoSEQ multiplex PCR, the TCRdb table keeps only in-frame clones and is missing some. The table shows under 200,000 clones, with 86% occurring only once. Material: peripheral blood. Receptors were obtained from a young man with acute or convalescent COVID-19.

This clone was seen a single time. CDR3 coding DNA: TGTGCCACGGAGGACGACAGGGAGCCCTACGAGCAGTACTTC. As protein: CATEDDREPYEQYF. The J gene is TRBJ2-7, the V gene TRBV6-5; 7 bases match TRBD1. V was pared by 10 bases and J by 2 bases, with 11 bases of the junction left unmatched. From germline, CDR1 is MNHEY and CDR2 SVGAGI. The CDR3 sequence is 14 residues long.

The chain is built from TRBV25-1 and TRBJ1-1; no firm D call. Deletions cut 1 base from V and 1 base from J, with 4 bases between. CDR3 size: 13 residues. Germline loops: CDR1 MGHDK, CDR2 SYGVNS. CDR3 in amino acids: CASSELENTEAFF. CDR3 coding DNA: TGTGCCAGCAGTGAATTAGAGAACACTGAAGCTTTCTTT.

The chain links TRBV11-1 to TRBJ1-1, with D perhaps TRBD1 (6 bases). Germline-derived CDR1 and CDR2 are SGHAT and FQDESV (reference sequence). With 5 bases removed from V and 5 bases from J, the gap between germline ends came to 18 bases. The CDR3 extends over 15 amino acids. The CDR3 DNA follows: TGTGCCAGCAGCGTTGGGGGGGGCGGAGGGACTGAAGCTTTCTTT. This encodes CASSVGGGGGTEAFF.

The chain employs TRBV7-9 and TRBJ1-5, with 7 positions matching TRBD1. After removal of 1 base from V and 2 bases from J, the junction contained 14 bases not matched to a gene. The CDR3 has 19 amino acids. Germline values: CDR1 SEHNR, CDR2 FQNEAQ (reference sequence). CDR3 DNA sequence: TGTGCCAGCAGCTTAGGACAGGGTTCTGCTCGGTTGGGCAATCAGCCCCAGCATTTT. Its protein is CASSLGQGSARLGNQPQHF.

The chain combines TRBV5-1 with TRBJ2-1, with 9 bases fitting TRBD2. Per germline, CDR1 SGHRS and CDR2 YFSETQ. V dropped 5 bases and J dropped 9; count of bases not matched to a gene: 9. The CDR3 sequence is 14 residues long. CDR3 amino acids: CASRNIAGAGEQFF. The CDR3 DNA reads as TGCGCCAGCAGAAATATAGCGGGGGCAGGTGAGCAGTTCTTC.

In its sample, this clone was seen once. The rearrangement links TRBV6-5 to TRBJ2-2; D might be TRBD1 (6 bases). Trimming took off 6 bases at V and 4 bases at J, with 15 bases between the two ends. The germline CDR1 and CDR2 sequences are MNHEY and SVGAGI. The CDR3 contains 15 residues. In DNA form, the CDR3 reads TGTGCCAGCAGGCCTACAGGGCTCAGCACCGGGGAGCTGTTTTTT. It is translated as CASRPTGLSTGELFF.

The rearrangement uses TRBV20-1 and TRBJ1-1; perhaps TRBD1 as D (6 bases). CDR3 length: 11 amino acids. Germline CDR1 and CDR2: DFQATT and SNEGSKA (reference sequence). In DNA, the CDR3 is TGCAGCCCCGAGGGGGACACTGAAGCTTTCTTT. It translates to CSPEGDTEAFF.

This chain links TRBV6-6 with TRBJ2-2; D is unclear. CDR1 and CDR2 (germline): MNHNY, SVGAGI (reference sequence). V was shortened by 7 bases and J by 4 bases, with 7 bases between the two germline ends. The CDR3 runs 12 residues. CDR3 DNA sequence: TGTGCCAGCAAATCCAGCACCGGGGAGCTGTTTTTT. It yields the protein CASKSSTGELFF.

V is TRBV18 and J is TRBJ2-5; 7 bases agree with TRBD1. Unmatched junction bases numbered 5, after V lost 4 bases and J lost 3 bases. Per the germline V gene, CDR1 is KGHSH and CDR2 is LQKENI. This CDR3 has 14 amino acids. This CDR3 reads CASSLRQGKETQYF. DNA for the CDR3: TGTGCCAGCTCACTCCGACAGGGTAAAGAGACCCAGTACTTC. Full variable domain (remainder filled in from reference TRBV18 and TRBJ2-5): NAGVMQNPRHLVRRRGQEARLRCSPMKGHSHVYWYRQLPEEGLKFMVYLQKENIIDESGMPKERFSAEFPKEGPSILRIQQVVRGDSAAYFCASSLRQGKETQYFGPGTRLLVL.

This clone has more than one count but fewer than ten. The V call is TRBV2, the J call TRBJ1-6; D not resolved. The V gene's germline CDR1 is SNHLY and CDR2 FYNNEI. The CDR3 is made up of 13 amino acids. With 7 bases removed from V and 8 bases from J, the gap between germline ends came to 12 bases. The CDR3 DNA sequence: TGTGCCAGCAAAGTACAGCCGGATTCACCCCTCCACTTT. Amino acids: CASKVQPDSPLHF.

This chain connects TRBV4-2 to TRBJ1-2; the match to TRBD1 covers 7 bases. CDR1 is LGHNA, CDR2 YNFKEQ, per germline. The CDR3 runs to 21 residues. V lost 0 bases and J lost 4; bases outside the gene matches: 23. CDR3: CASSQDIGGNRGLGSLYGYTF. For the CDR3, the DNA is TGTGCCAGCAGCCAAGATATTGGCGGGAACAGGGGACTGGGAAGCCTCTATGGCTACACCTTC.

The chain has TRBV10-3 and TRBJ1-6; perhaps TRBD1 as D (6 bases). The germline V gene encodes CDR1 ENHRY and CDR2 SYGVKD. This CDR3 spans 16 amino acids. The V end was cut by 4 bases, the J end by 5 bases, with 15 bases between. CDR3 DNA sequence: TGTGCCATCAGTGGGGCACAGGGCAAAAATAATTCACCCCTCCACTTT. It encodes CAISGAQGKNNSPLHF.

The rearrangement joins TRBV19 to TRBJ1-2; TRBD1 matches 8 bases. V gave up 5 bases and J gave up 2 bases; unmatched junction bases: 7. The CDR3 is 15 amino acids. The germline gives CDR1 LNHDA, CDR2 SQIVND (reference sequence). This CDR3 reads CASSLDREPNYGYTF. The CDR3 DNA is TGTGCCAGTAGTTTGGACAGGGAGCCCAACTATGGCTACACCTTC.

The gene calls are TRBV6-6 and TRBJ2-5; D gene uncertain. Germline CDR1 MNHNY, CDR2 SVGAGI (reference sequence). V shed 7 bases and J shed 1 base, with 7 bases lying between them. This CDR3 comprises 12 residues. This CDR3 reads CASTSSQETQYF. The CDR3 DNA is TGTGCCAGCACCTCGTCCCAAGAGACCCAGTACTTC.

The V call is TRBV7-9, the J call TRBJ1-3; tentatively, D is TRBD1 (6 bases). The germline CDR1 and CDR2 sequences are SEHNR and FQNEAQ (reference sequence). The V and J ends lost 0 bases and 2 bases respectively, with 11 bases between them. CDR3 length: 16 residues. CDR3 coding DNA: TGTGCCAGCAGCTTAGCGCGGGGGGCCGCTGGAAACACCATATATTTT. Its protein product is CASSLARGAAGNTIYF.

This sequence joins TRBV30 and TRBJ1-1; D is possibly TRBD1 (5 bases). V gave up 2 bases and J gave up 2 bases, with 9 bases separating them. The CDR3 sequence is 13 residues long. Germline V gene lookup returns CDR1 GTSNPN and CDR2 SVGIG (reference sequence). CDR3 sequence reads: CAWSPGVNTEAFF. The CDR3 DNA sequence: TGTGCCTGGAGTCCGGGGGTAAACACTGAAGCTTTCTTT. The full variable domain, with the rest looked up from reference TRBV30 and TRBJ1-1, is SQTIHQWPATLVQPVGSPLSLECTVEGTSNPNLYWYRQAAGRGLQLLFYSVGIGQISSEVPQNLSASRPQDRQFILSSKKLLLSDSGFYLCAWSPGVNTEAFFGQGTRLTVV.

A remark on this clone: Within the sample, other DNA sequences also encode this same CDR3. The V gene is TRBV18, the J gene TRBJ2-2; TRBD2 might be the D (6 bases). The CDR3 is 16 residues long. V lost 5 bases to trimming and J lost 0 bases, with 13 bases between them. Germline loops: CDR1 KGHSH, CDR2 LQKENI. The chain's CDR3 is CASSSTGGPNTGELFF. The CDR3 DNA reads TGTGCCAGCTCATCTACCGGGGGACCGAACACCGGGGAGCTGTTTTTT.

The chain couples TRBV9 to TRBJ1-3; D call uncertain. The V gene lost 3 bases and the J gene lost 0 bases, with 10 bases spanning the gap. The CDR3 sequence is 15 residues long. CDR1 is SGDLS, CDR2 YYNGEE, per germline. DNA of the CDR3: TGTGCCAGCAGCGACAGAACCAACTCTGGAAACACCATATATTTT. Translated, it gives CASSDRTNSGNTIYF.

This chain's CDR3 is CASSLTGTTRGYTF. The CDR3 DNA is TGTGCCAGTAGTTTGACAGGGACGACTCGGGGCTACACCTTC. The J gene is TRBJ1-2, the V gene TRBV19, with 7 bases matching TRBD1. The germline V gene encodes CDR1 LNHDA and CDR2 SQIVND (reference sequence). Germline trimming cut 5 bases from V and 8 bases from J; bases unmatched to any gene: 11. CDR3 length: 14 amino acids.

The count of this clone is one. The J gene is TRBJ2-7, the V gene TRBV10-1, with a possible D match to TRBD1 (5 bases). Trimming took 5 bases from V and 7 from J, leaving 18 bases between them. CDR3 length equals 14 residues. Germline assignment: CDR1 WNHNN and CDR2 SYGVQD (reference sequence). Here the CDR3 DNA reads TGCGCCAGCAGTAGCTCCAGGGCCCTACGAGAGCAGTACTTC. It yields the protein CASSSSRALREQYF.

This clone is a singleton in its sample. V gene TRBV30 combines with J gene TRBJ2-7, with D possibly being TRBD1 (6 bases). V was trimmed by 2 bases and J by 1 base, leaving 15 bases between them. The CDR3 extends over 15 amino acids. The germline CDR1 and CDR2 sequences are GTSNPN and SVGIG (reference sequence). The CDR3 coding sequence is TGTGCCTGGAGTAAAACAGGGCTGCGGTCCTACGAGCAGTACGTC. Encoded protein: CAWSKTGLRSYEQYV.

The chain links TRBV27 to TRBJ2-7, with D possibly being TRBD1 (6 bases). The CDR3 is 13 amino acids. CDR1 is MNHEY and CDR2 is SMNVEV in the germline V gene (reference sequence). V lost 1 base and J 3 bases, leaving 7 bases between the germline ends. Here the CDR3 reads CASSLLGGYEQYV. Here the CDR3 DNA reads TGTGCCAGCAGTTTATTAGGGGGCTACGAGCAGTACGTC.

This clone was counted only a few times. The CDR3 loop is CASSQDEGVRQPQHF. In nucleotides, the CDR3 is TGCGCCAGCAGCCAAGACGAGGGGGTAAGGCAGCCCCAGCATTTT. V usage is TRBV4-1 and J usage is TRBJ1-5; tentatively, D is TRBD1 (6 bases). This CDR3 has 15 residues. Germline CDR1 is MGHRA and CDR2 is YSYEKL. V was pared by 0 bases and J by 7 bases, with 13 bases between.

This sequence joins TRBV10-3 and TRBJ1-2, with 9 bases identical to TRBD1. V dropped 2 bases and J dropped 5; count of bases not matched to a gene: 3. CDR1 is ENHRY and CDR2 is SYGVKD in the germline V gene. The CDR3 has 14 amino acids. The CDR3 reads CAISEGTGLYGYTF. CDR3 nucleotides: TGTGCCATCAGTGAGGGGACAGGGTTATATGGCTACACCTTC.

In DNA form, the CDR3 reads TGTGCTAGTGGGCAGGGGGCCATTTACAATGAGCAGTTCTTC. Its translation: CASGQGAIYNEQFF. The genes are TRBV12-5 and TRBJ2-1; 8 nucleotides match TRBD1. Germline CDR1 is LGHNT and CDR2 is FRNRAP. This CDR3 is built from 14 residues. V shed 6 bases and J 4 bases; nucleotides not matched to a gene: 5.

The chain is built from TRBV2 and TRBJ2-2; 9 nucleotides line up with TRBD2. There are 17 residues in the CDR3. J gave up 0 bases and V 6 bases, and 8 bases lay outside the gene matches. Germline lookup yields CDR1 SNHLY and CDR2 FYNNEI. CDR3 residues: CASRRLAASPNTGELFF. Here the CDR3 DNA reads TGTGCCAGCAGAAGACTAGCGGCTTCACCGAACACCGGGGAGCTGTTTTTT.

This chain connects TRBV10-3 to TRBJ2-1; maybe TRBD2 (6 bases). Trimming removed 4 bases at V and 0 bases at J, with 7 bases between. There are 14 residues in the CDR3. Germline V gene sequence: CDR1 ENHRY, CDR2 SYGVKD. CDR3 nucleotide sequence: TGTGCCATCAGTGCGACTAGCTCCTACAATGAGCAGTTCTTC. The encoded protein is CAISATSSYNEQFF.

This chain joins TRBV19 and TRBJ1-5; 10 positions match TRBD1. This CDR3 region has 14 residues. Trimming at V came to 5 bases and at J to 4 bases, leaving 2 bases not matched to a gene. Germline V gene lookup returns CDR1 LNHDA and CDR2 SQIVND (reference sequence). The CDR3 sequence is CASSVGQGNQPQHF. CDR3 DNA: TGTGCCAGTAGTGTGGGACAGGGGAATCAGCCCCAGCATTTT.